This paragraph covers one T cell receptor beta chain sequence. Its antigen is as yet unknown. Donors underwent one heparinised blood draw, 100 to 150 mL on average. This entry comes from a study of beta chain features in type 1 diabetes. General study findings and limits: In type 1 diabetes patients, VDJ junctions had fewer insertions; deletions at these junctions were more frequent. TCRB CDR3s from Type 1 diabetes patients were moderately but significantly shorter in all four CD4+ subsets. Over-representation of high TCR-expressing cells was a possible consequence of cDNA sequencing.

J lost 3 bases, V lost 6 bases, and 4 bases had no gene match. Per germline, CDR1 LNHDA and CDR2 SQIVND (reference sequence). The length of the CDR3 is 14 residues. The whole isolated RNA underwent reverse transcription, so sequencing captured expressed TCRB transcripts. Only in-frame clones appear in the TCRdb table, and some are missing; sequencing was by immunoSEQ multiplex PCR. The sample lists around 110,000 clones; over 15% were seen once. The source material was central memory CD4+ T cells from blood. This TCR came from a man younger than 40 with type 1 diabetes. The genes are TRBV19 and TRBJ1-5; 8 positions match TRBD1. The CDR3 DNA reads TGTGCCAGTAGCGTGACAGGGGCCAATCAGCCCCAGCATTTT. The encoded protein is CASSVTGANQPQHF.